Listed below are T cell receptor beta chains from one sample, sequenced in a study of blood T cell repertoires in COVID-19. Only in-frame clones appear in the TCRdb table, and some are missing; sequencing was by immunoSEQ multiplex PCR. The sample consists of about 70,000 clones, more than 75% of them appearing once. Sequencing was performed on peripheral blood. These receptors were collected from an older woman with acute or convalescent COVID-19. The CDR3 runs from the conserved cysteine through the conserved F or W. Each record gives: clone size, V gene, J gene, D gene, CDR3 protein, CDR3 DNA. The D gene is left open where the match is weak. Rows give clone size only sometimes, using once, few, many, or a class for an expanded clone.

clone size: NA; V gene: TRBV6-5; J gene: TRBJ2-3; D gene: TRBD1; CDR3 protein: CASREDRGTADTQYF; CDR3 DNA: TGTGCCAGCAGAGAGGACAGGGGAACGGCAGATACGCAGTATTTT
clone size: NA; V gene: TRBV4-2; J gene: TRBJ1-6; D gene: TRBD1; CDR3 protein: CASSRDQGDNNSPLHF; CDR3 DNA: TGTGCCAGCAGCCGCGATCAGGGGGATAATAATTCACCCCTCCACTTT
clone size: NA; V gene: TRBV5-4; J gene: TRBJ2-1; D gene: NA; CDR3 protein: CASRGLNSGNEQFF; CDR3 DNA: TGTGCCAGCAGAGGTCTCAACTCGGGCAATGAGCAGTTCTTC
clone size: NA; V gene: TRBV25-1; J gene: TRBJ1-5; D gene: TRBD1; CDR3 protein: CASSELRQGDTDNQPQHF; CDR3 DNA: TGTGCCAGCAGTGAACTCCGCCAGGGGGATACTGACAATCAGCCCCAGCATTTT
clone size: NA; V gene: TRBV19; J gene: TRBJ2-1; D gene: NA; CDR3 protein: CASSARRGTYNEQFF; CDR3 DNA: TGTGCCAGTAGTGCCCGCAGGGGTACTTACAATGAGCAGTTCTTC
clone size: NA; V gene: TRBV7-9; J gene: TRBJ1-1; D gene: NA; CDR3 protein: CASSLTGKDTEAFF; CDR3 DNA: TGTGCCAGCAGCTTAACAGGGAAGGACACTGAAGCTTTCTTT
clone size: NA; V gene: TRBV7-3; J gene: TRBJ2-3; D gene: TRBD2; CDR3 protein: CASKAGGTSTDTQYF; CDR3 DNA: TGTGCCAGCAAGGCGGGGGGTACTAGCACAGATACGCAGTATTTT
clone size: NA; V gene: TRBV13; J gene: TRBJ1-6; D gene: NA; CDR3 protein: CASSVSGSTYNSPLHF; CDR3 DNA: TGTGCCAGCAGCGTTTCAGGGTCAACCTATAATTCACCCCTCCACTTT
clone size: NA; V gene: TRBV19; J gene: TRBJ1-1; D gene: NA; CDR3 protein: CASSIRGWAEAFF; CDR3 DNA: TGTGCCAGTAGTATCCGGGGGTGGGCTGAAGCTTTCTTT
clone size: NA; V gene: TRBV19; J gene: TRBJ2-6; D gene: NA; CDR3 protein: CASKTGGGANVLTF; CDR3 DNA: TGTGCCAGTAAAACCGGGGGAGGGGCCAACGTCCTGACTTTC
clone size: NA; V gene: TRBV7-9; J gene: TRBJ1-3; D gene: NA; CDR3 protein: CASSLDSPSSGNTIYF; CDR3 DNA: TGTGCCAGCAGCTTAGACAGCCCGTCCTCTGGAAACACCATATATTTT
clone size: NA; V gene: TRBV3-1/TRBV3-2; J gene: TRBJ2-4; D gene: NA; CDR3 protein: CASSQAAGSKNIQYF; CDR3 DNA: TGTGCCAGCAGCCAGGCGGCGGGGAGCAAAAACATTCAGTACTTC
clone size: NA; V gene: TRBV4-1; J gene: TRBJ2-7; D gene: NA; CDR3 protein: CASSHMGTSEQYF; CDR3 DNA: TGCGCCAGCAGCCATATGGGGACATCCGAGCAGTACTTC
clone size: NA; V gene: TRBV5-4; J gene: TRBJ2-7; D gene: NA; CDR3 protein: CASSSDRGGVFGLRYF; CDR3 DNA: TGTGCCAGCAGTAGTGACAGGGGAGGGGTATTCGGTCTACGGTACTTC
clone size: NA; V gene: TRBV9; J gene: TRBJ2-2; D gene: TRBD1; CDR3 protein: CASSAMGGQGGTGELFF; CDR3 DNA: TGTGCCAGCAGCGCCATGGGGGGACAGGGTGGCACCGGGGAGCTGTTTTTT
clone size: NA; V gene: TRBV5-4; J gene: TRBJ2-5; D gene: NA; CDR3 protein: CASSWDNQETQYF; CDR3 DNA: TGTGCCAGCAGTTGGGACAACCAAGAGACCCAGTACTTC
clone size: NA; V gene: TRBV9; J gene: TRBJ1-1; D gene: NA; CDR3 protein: CASSARRDSYTEAFF; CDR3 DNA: TGTGCCAGCAGCGCCCGCAGGGACTCCTACACTGAAGCTTTCTTT
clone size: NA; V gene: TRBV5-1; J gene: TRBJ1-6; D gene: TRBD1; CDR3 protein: CASSLRQGRNSPLHF; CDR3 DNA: TGCGCCAGCAGCCTAAGACAGGGCCGCAATTCACCCCTCCACTTT
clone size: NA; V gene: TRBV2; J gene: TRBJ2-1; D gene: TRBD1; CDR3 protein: CASSVDRGRDEQFF; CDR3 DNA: TGTGCCAGCAGTGTGGACAGGGGAAGGGATGAGCAGTTCTTC
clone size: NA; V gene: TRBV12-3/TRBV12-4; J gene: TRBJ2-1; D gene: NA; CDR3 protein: CASRVLAYNEQFF; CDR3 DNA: TGTGCCAGCAGAGTACTAGCCTACAATGAGCAGTTCTTC
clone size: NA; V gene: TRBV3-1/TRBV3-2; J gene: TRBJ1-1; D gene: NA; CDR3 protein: CASSAFLTGTEAFF; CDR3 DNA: TGTGCCAGCAGCGCTTTCCTCACAGGCACTGAAGCTTTCTTT
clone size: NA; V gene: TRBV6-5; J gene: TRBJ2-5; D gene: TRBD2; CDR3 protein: CASNLAGGRETQYF; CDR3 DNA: TGTGCCAGCAACTTAGCGGGGGGCAGGGAGACCCAGTACTTC
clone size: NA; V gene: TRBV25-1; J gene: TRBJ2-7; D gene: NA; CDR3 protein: CASSRQSYEQYF; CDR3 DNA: TGTGCCAGCAGCAGACAGAGCTACGAGCAGTACTTC
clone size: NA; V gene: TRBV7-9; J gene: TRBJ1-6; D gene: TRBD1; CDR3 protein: CASSPQDRVNNSPLHF; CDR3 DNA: TGTGCCAGCAGCCCTCAGGACAGGGTTAATAATTCACCCCTCCACTTT
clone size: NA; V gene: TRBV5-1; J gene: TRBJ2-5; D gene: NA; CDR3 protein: CASSREETQYF; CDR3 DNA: TGCGCCAGCAGCAGGGAGGAGACCCAGTACTTC
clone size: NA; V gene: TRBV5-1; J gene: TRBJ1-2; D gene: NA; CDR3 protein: CASSLEGSGGYTF; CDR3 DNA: TGCGCCAGCAGCTTGGAGGGTTCGGGGGGCTACACCTTC
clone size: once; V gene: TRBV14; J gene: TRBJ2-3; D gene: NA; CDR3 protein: CASSQAGTDTQYF; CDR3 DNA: TGTGCCAGCAGCCAAGCGGGCACAGATACGCAGTATTTT
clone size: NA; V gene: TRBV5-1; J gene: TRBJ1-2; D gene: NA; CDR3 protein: CASSSAVDWGYTF; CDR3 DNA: TGCGCCAGCTCGTCGGCGGTCGATTGGGGCTACACCTTC